The T cell receptor (beta chain) under discussion was sequenced for a study of CD8+ T cells in alopecia areata. Noted treatment: oral pan-JAK inhibitor, 5-10 mg twice daily. Starting from PBMCs, sorting isolated CD4+ and CD8+ T cells. Sequencing relied on a cDNA template that was reverse transcribed from extracted RNA. The table came from immunoSEQ multiplex PCR; TCRdb's copy has only in-frame clones and leaves some out. The data contain approximately 210,000 clones, more than 55% of them singletons. V dropped 5 bases and J dropped 1 base, with 14 bases sitting between them. Germline CDR1 reads SEHNR; CDR2 reads FQNEAQ (reference sequence). The CDR3 is 15 amino acids. General study points: Higher clonality than in normal scalp was seen in lesional scalp, especially alopecia totalis/universalis.

This clone was seen a handful of times. Its specificity is unknown. The receptor was derived from a human donor with alopecia areata. V and J are TRBV7-9 and TRBJ1-1; D not resolved. The sequenced sample was CD4+ T cells sorted from blood, obtained at approximately week 45, from a patient treated with tofacitinib. The CDR3 coding sequence is TGTGCCAGCAGCCCTGGGGAGGGCTGGAACACTGAAGCTTTCTTT. Its translation is CASSPGEGWNTEAFF.